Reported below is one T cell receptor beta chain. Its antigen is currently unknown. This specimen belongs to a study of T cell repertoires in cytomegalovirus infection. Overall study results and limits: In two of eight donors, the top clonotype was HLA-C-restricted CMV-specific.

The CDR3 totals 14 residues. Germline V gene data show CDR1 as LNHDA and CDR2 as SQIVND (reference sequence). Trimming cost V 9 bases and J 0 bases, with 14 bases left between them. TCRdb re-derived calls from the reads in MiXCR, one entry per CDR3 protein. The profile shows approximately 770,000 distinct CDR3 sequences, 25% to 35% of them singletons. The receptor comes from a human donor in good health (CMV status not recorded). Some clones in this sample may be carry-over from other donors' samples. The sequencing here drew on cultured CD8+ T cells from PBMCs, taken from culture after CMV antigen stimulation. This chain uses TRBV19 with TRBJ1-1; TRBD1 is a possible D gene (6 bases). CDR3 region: CARKRGALNTEAFF. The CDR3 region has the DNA TGTGCCAGAAAGAGGGGGGCGCTGAACACTGAAGCTTTCTTT.